A selection of T cell receptor beta chains follows, all from one sample in a study of blood T cell repertoires in COVID-19. Assay used: immunoSEQ multiplex PCR; TCRdb lists only in-frame clones, some missing. The repertoire includes 100,000 to 120,000 clones, 87% of them detected once, and 4.5% to 5% sits in the top ten. Sequencing was performed on peripheral blood. Receptors originate from a human donor in a cohort sampled during active COVID-19. CDR3s include the opening cysteine and the closing phenylalanine or tryptophan. Fields, in order: V gene, clone size, J gene, D gene, CDR3 DNA, CDR3 protein. The D gene is left open where the match is weak. The listing skips clone size in some rows; elsewhere it reads once, few, many or a size class.

V: TRBV19; size: .; J: TRBJ1-2; D: TRBD1; DNA: TGTGCCACTGGGGGAGACAGGGCGAGAGGCTACACCTTC; CDR3: CATGGDRARGYTF
V: TRBV19; size: .; J: TRBJ1-1; D: .; DNA: TGTGCCAGTAGAGACGAACAGGGCTACACTGAAGCTTTCTTT; CDR3: CASRDEQGYTEAFF
V: TRBV15; size: .; J: TRBJ1-1; D: TRBD1; DNA: TGTGCCACCAGCAGGGGACAGGGCGGCCCCACTGAAGCTTTCTTT; CDR3: CATSRGQGGPTEAFF
V: TRBV19; size: .; J: TRBJ2-3; D: TRBD2; DNA: TGTGCCAGTAGTCCTTCTAGCGGGAGAATTTCTGCAGATACGCAGTATTTT; CDR3: CASSPSSGRISADTQYF
V: TRBV11-2; size: .; J: TRBJ2-1; D: .; DNA: TGTGCCAGCAGCTTAGTTACGGGGAGGAATGAGCAGTTCTTC; CDR3: CASSLVTGRNEQFF
V: TRBV5-1; size: .; J: TRBJ2-7; D: .; DNA: TGCGCCAGCACCCTTAGCACAGGGAGAACCTACGAGCAGTACTTC; CDR3: CASTLSTGRTYEQYF
V: TRBV19; size: .; J: TRBJ1-2; D: TRBD1; DNA: TGTGCCAGCCATGAACAGGGGGCGCGTTCTAGCGATGGCTACACCTTC; CDR3: CASHEQGARSSDGYTF
V: TRBV5-4; size: .; J: TRBJ1-3; D: TRBD1; DNA: TGTGCCAGCAGCCCTCAGGGGGTAAACTCTGGAAACACCATATATTTT; CDR3: CASSPQGVNSGNTIYF
V: TRBV30; size: few; J: TRBJ1-5; D: TRBD1; DNA: TGTGCCTGGACACAGGGGGGCGGTCAGCCCCAGCATTTT; CDR3: CAWTQGGGQPQHF
V: TRBV27; size: .; J: TRBJ1-4; D: TRBD1; DNA: TGTGCCAGCAGTCTTACGGACAGGGGCGAAAAACTGTTTTTT; CDR3: CASSLTDRGEKLFF
V: TRBV7-2; size: .; J: TRBJ2-5; D: TRBD1; DNA: TGTGCCAGCAGGCATGGGGACAGACAAGAGACCCAGTACTTC; CDR3: CASRHGDRQETQYF
V: TRBV4-2; size: .; J: TRBJ1-5; D: TRBD1; DNA: TGTGCCAGCAGCCAAGATCCTCTAATACAGGGGAACGGCAATCAGCCCCAGCATTTT; CDR3: CASSQDPLIQGNGNQPQHF
V: TRBV29-1; size: once; J: TRBJ1-5; D: .; DNA: TGCAGCGTTCAGGCCGGCAATCAGCCCCAGCATTTT; CDR3: CSVQAGNQPQHF
V: TRBV24-1; size: .; J: TRBJ2-1; D: TRBD2; DNA: TGTGCCACCAGTGAACCGGGGAGGGCTGAGCAGTTCTTC; CDR3: CATSEPGRAEQFF
V: TRBV5-6; size: .; J: TRBJ2-1; D: TRBD1; DNA: TGTGCCAGCAGCCGACAGGGGGCGGGATACGGGCAGTTCTTC; CDR3: CASSRQGAGYGQFF
V: TRBV18; size: .; J: TRBJ2-3; D: TRBD2; DNA: TGTGCCAGCTCACCGGGAGCTAGCGGGAGTGGCACAGATACGCAGTATTTT; CDR3: CASSPGASGSGTDTQYF
V: TRBV12-5; size: .; J: TRBJ2-1; D: .; DNA: TGTGCTAGTGGAAGGGGGAGATACAATGAGCAGTTCTTC; CDR3: CASGRGRYNEQFF
V: TRBV6-6; size: .; J: TRBJ1-4; D: TRBD1; DNA: TGTGCCAGCAGTTTCGGACAGGGGAGTGAAAAACTGTTTTTT; CDR3: CASSFGQGSEKLFF
V: TRBV3-1/TRBV3-2; size: .; J: TRBJ2-3; D: TRBD2; DNA: TGTGCCAGCAGCCAGGTTGGGGTTGCGGGGGGCACAGATACGCAGTATTTT; CDR3: CASSQVGVAGGTDTQYF
V: TRBV7-2; size: .; J: TRBJ2-5; D: .; DNA: TGTGCCAGCAGCTTAGGCAGAAGATCACAAGAGACCCAGTACTTC; CDR3: CASSLGRRSQETQYF
V: TRBV2; size: .; J: TRBJ1-3; D: .; DNA: TGTGCCAGCAGTGAGCAGGGGCAGCTATCTGGAAACACCATATATTTT; CDR3: CASSEQGQLSGNTIYF
V: TRBV7-3; size: few; J: TRBJ2-1; D: .; DNA: TGTGCCAGCAGCCCTAATTCGGGGGAGCCGTACATCTTC; CDR3: CASSPNSGEPYIF
V: TRBV10-1; size: few; J: TRBJ2-5; D: .; DNA: TGCGCCAGCAGTGGGTCTTCGGGTGCACAAGAGACCCAGTACTTC; CDR3: CASSGSSGAQETQYF
V: TRBV7-9; size: .; J: TRBJ1-4; D: TRBD1; DNA: TGTGCCAGCAGCCACAGACAGGGGGCTAGCTGGGGACTGTTTTTT; CDR3: CASSHRQGASWGLFF
V: TRBV7-9; size: .; J: TRBJ2-7; D: TRBD1; DNA: TGTGCCAGCAGCTCAACGAGGGGGCCGTACGAGCAGTACTTC; CDR3: CASSSTRGPYEQYF
V: TRBV4-3; size: .; J: TRBJ2-1; D: .; DNA: TGCGCCAGCAGCCAAGGGCCCCAGAAGAAACCCTCCTACAATGAGCAGTTCTTC; CDR3: CASSQGPQKKPSYNEQFF
V: TRBV30; size: .; J: TRBJ1-3; D: .; DNA: TGTGCCTGGAGTGTACTGGCAGGGGTTCCTGGAAACACCATATATTTT; CDR3: CAWSVLAGVPGNTIYF
V: TRBV10-1; size: once; J: TRBJ2-3; D: .; DNA: TGCGCCAGCAGTGCCCAGGGCCCGTACACAGATACGCAGTATTTT; CDR3: CASSAQGPYTDTQYF
V: TRBV15; size: .; J: TRBJ2-1; D: .; DNA: TGTGCCACCAGAGAGGGGGGGCGCGATGAGCAGTTCTTC; CDR3: CATREGGRDEQFF
V: TRBV20-1; size: .; J: TRBJ1-2; D: .; DNA: TGCAGTGCTAGTCCTACGCAGGGGTATGGCTACACCTTC; CDR3: CSASPTQGYGYTF
V: TRBV6-5; size: .; J: TRBJ1-5; D: .; DNA: TGTGCCAGCAGTAAACAGGATAGCAATCAGCCCCAGCATTTT; CDR3: CASSKQDSNQPQHF
V: TRBV27; size: .; J: TRBJ2-7; D: TRBD1; DNA: TGTGCCAGCAGTATCGGACAGGGCTATCATTACGAGCAGTACTTC; CDR3: CASSIGQGYHYEQYF
V: TRBV7-9; size: .; J: TRBJ2-1; D: TRBD2; DNA: TGTGCCAGCAGCCGACTAGCGGGGGGTCACAATGAGCAGTTCTTC; CDR3: CASSRLAGGHNEQFF
V: TRBV3-1/TRBV3-2; size: .; J: TRBJ1-1; D: TRBD1; DNA: TGTGCCAGCAGCCAAGGACAGGGGAACACTGAAGCTTTCTTT; CDR3: CASSQGQGNTEAFF
V: TRBV3-1/TRBV3-2; size: .; J: TRBJ1-1; D: .; DNA: TGTGCCAGCAGCCAAGTTTCTCCAATGAGGGTGTTGACTGAAGCTTTCTTT; CDR3: CASSQVSPMRVLTEAFF
V: TRBV15; size: .; J: TRBJ1-1; D: .; DNA: TGTGCCACCAGCAGAGGACAAATGAACACTGAAGCTTTCTTT; CDR3: CATSRGQMNTEAFF
V: TRBV10-3; size: .; J: TRBJ2-7; D: .; DNA: TGTGCCATCATGGGTCGGGATACCTACGAGCAGTACTTC; CDR3: CAIMGRDTYEQYF
V: TRBV28; size: few; J: TRBJ2-1; D: .; DNA: TGTGCCAGCAGTCTCGGAGCGGGCATTGAGCAGTTCTTC; CDR3: CASSLGAGIEQFF
V: TRBV5-1; size: .; J: TRBJ2-3; D: .; DNA: TGCGCCAGCAGTTGGGACACGTATACGCAGTATTTT; CDR3: CASSWDTYTQYF
V: TRBV6-5; size: .; J: TRBJ1-4; D: TRBD1; DNA: TGTGCCAGCAGCCGGACAGGAGGTGAAAAACTGTTTTTT; CDR3: CASSRTGGEKLFF
V: TRBV10-3; size: .; J: TRBJ1-2; D: TRBD1; DNA: TGTGCCATCAGTGAGCACAGGGGCTATGGCTACACCTTC; CDR3: CAISEHRGYGYTF
V: TRBV4-3; size: .; J: TRBJ2-3; D: .; DNA: TGCGCCAGCAGCCAAGAACTAGCGGCAGGGGGGGATACGCAGTATTTT; CDR3: CASSQELAAGGDTQYF